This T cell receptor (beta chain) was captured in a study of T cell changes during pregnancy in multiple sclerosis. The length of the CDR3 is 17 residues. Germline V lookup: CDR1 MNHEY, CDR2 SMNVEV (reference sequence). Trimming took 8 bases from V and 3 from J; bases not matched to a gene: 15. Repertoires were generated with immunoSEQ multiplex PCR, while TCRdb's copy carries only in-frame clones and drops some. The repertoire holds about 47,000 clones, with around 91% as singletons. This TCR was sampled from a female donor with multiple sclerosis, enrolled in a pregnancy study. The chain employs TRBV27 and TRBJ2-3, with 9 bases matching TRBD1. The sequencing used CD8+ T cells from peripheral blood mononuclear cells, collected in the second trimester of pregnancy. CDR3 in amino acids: CASGSGTGPMGTDTQYF. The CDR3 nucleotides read TGTGCCAGCGGCTCCGGGACAGGGCCGATGGGGACAGATACGCAGTATTTT.